This TCR beta chain was recorded in a study of response to subunit inactivated influenza vaccine (dated by TCRdb to the late 2010s). Regarding the research as a whole: The study used deep quantitative T cell receptor repertoire profiling to track responses to a trivalent subunit inactivated influenza vaccine.

The germline V gene (reference sequence) specifies LGHDT as CDR1 and YNNKEL as CDR2. Inclusive of the bounding cysteine and phenylalanine, the CDR3 is 14 residues long. CDR3 DNA is the only sequence kept; it has 42 bases, read in frame from the first base. Trimming costs V 1 base and J 3 bases, and their ends lie 10 bases apart. Overall results and qualifications from the work: It was suggested by the authors that each seasonal influenza vaccination may recruit only a limited number of new T cells.

On this clonotype: The antigen it binds to is not known. No base quality information exists; no much larger clone differs at one position.

Libraries came from RT-PCR. Sequenced using an Illumina HiSeq 2500. The public reads were run again by TCRdb, first through fastp at Q25 and then through MiXCR, and only productive beta chains were kept. Each entry merges the rows of one CDR3 protein and shows their most common DNA and genes. The sample table contains about 540,000 distinct CDR3 sequences; only one count was recorded for 20% to 25% of them. 2.5% to 3% of the sample is held by the ten biggest clonotypes. The same sample was also used in a study of T cells expressing NK-cell markers. The second study, in turn, reports: 5'RACE template switching, by which a universal primer site and unique molecular identifiers were added, was used to make TCR beta cDNA libraries. In sorted CD3+CD56+NKG2C+, CD3+CD56+NKG2C- and CD3+CD56-NKG2C+ T-cell subsets from eight donors, TCR beta-chain repertoires were profiled. Among the eight sequenced donors, only one was HCMV-seronegative, while the other seven were HCMV-seropositive. To restrict sorting to alphabetaTCR-expressing T cells, an anti-gammadeltaTCR antibody was added in several experiments. In six donors, the dominant CD3+CD56+NKG2C+ clonotypes were found to rank among the top 10 CD8+ clonotypes and to make up about 1.0-7.0% of CD8+ T cells. Those dominant clonotypes were again the most abundant among CD3+CD56-NKG2C+ cells in a few donors, at roughly 25-60.1%. It remained unclear whether the expanded NKG2C-expressing T cell clones were specific for HCMV antigens. The eight sequenced donors were randomly selected healthy volunteers, three men and five women. HCMV-specific IgG was detected in serum with a commercial ELISA kit to determine HCMV serostatus. Peripheral blood mononuclear cells were isolated from blood by Ficoll density gradient centrifugation. CD4+ and CD8+ T cells were isolated from PBMC by magnetic immunoseparation with Miltenyi isolation kits. cDNA synthesis was primed from the TCR beta constant segment and was followed by two successive PCR amplification steps. The libraries were sequenced on Illumina HiSeq 2000/2500, MiSeq or NextSeq, producing 2 x 150 bp reads. MIGEC handled demultiplexing of the reads and grouping by UMI, while MiTCR was used to assemble and quantify clonotypes. To exclude erroneous sequences, any TCR cDNA sequence not supported by at least two reads was discarded. The tcR package was used for downstream repertoire analysis, and clonotypes were matched across fractions by CDR3 nucleotide sequence plus V segment. Antigen specificity was annotated against VDJdb with VDJmatch, allowing one amino acid substitution in CDR3.

Sequenced material: CD4+ T cells sorted from PBMCs, taken about 12 days after vaccination. This TCR came from a man aged 45-65 years who received an inactivated influenza vaccine. Donor details come from another sample of the same person, matched by shared clones. The V gene is TRBV3-1 and the J gene is TRBJ2-7; the D gene assignment is ambiguous. The CDR3 region: CASSQVGNFYEQYF. The DNA sequence is as follows: TGTGCCAGCAGCCAAGTGGGGAACTTCTACGAGCAGTACTTC.